This TCR beta chain comes out of a study of T-cell memory formation after mild COVID-19. V dropped 3 bases and J dropped 5 bases, with 7 bases sitting between them. Germline lookup yields CDR1 ENHRY and CDR2 SYGVKD. This CDR3 comprises 12 residues. Points from the study as a whole: Day 15 to 85 contractors were CD4/CD8 balanced; later expanders leaned CD4+. Pre-infection memory carried some responding clones, suggesting that cross-reactive memory joined. Contracting CD4+ clones sat mainly in CM and EM; CD8+ in EMRA.

In the case of this clonotype: The target antigen is unknown.

TCRdb called the 5' RACE reads again in MiXCR, with one record for every CDR3 protein. The sample shows 450,000 or so distinct CDR3 sequences, 20% to 25% of them seen only once. The chain uses TRBV10-3 and TRBJ2-5; no definite D call. This sequence was found in an adult woman who had mild COVID-19 (a few samples of this study predate the infection). Cell type and time point are not known. The sequencing sample was made of PBMCs or a T cell subset sorted from them (not recorded which). DNA for the CDR3: TGTGCCATCAGTGATGGGTCGGAGACCCAGTACTTC. This translates into CAISDGSETQYF.